The 2 T cell receptor beta chains below were found in one sample sequenced in a study of blood T cell repertoires in COVID-19. The data were produced by immunoSEQ multiplex PCR, yet TCRdb's version contains in-frame clones alone and is incomplete. The sample includes roughly 250,000 clones, about four fifths of them seen just once. Sequencing was done on a sample of peripheral blood. The receptors originated from a woman aged 55-70 years with active or convalescent COVID-19.

The rearrangement links TRBV7-3 to TRBJ2-5; 8 bases align to TRBD2. Germline lookup yields CDR1 SGHTA and CDR2 FQGTGA. The CDR3 runs to 20 residues. V shed 5 bases, J shed 4 bases, and the junction held 24 bases outside the gene matches. CDR3 loop: CASSTTRRGVKRGTGETQYF. The CDR3 nucleotides read TGTGCCAGCAGCACTACTCGAAGAGGGGTTAAGCGGGGGACGGGAGAGACCCAGTACTTC.

V is TRBV9 and J is TRBJ1-2; 11 bases match TRBD1. This CDR3 has 16 residues. V gave up 4 bases and J gave up 0 bases; unmatched junction bases: 5. The germline V gene has CDR1 SGDLS and CDR2 YYNGEE. The CDR3 sequence is CASSQGTGGTNYGYTF. CDR3 bases: TGTGCCAGCAGCCAAGGGACAGGGGGAACTAACTATGGCTACACCTTC. The whole variable domain, filled in from reference TRBV9 and TRBJ1-2, reads DSGVTQTPKHLITATGQRVTLRCSPRSGDLSVYWYQQSLDQGLQFLIQYYNGEERAKGNILERFSAQQFPDLHSELNLSSLELGDSALYFCASSQGTGGTNYGYTFGSGTRLTVV.